The 18 T cell receptor beta chains below all came from one sample that was sequenced in a study of OX40 agonist ivuxolimab in advanced cancers. Data came from immunoSEQ multiplex PCR; TCRdb stores just in-frame clones and leaves some out. Here the sample spans roughly 100,000 clones, about 79% being singletons. This specimen consisted of CD4+ or CD8+ T cells sorted from blood, obtained in a trial of the OX40 agonist ivuxolimab. The receptor set was obtained from an adult with an advanced solid tumor such as melanoma, head and neck, liver or kidney cancer.

The chain employs TRBV7-5 and TRBJ2-5; the table's D call of TRBD1 was not tested on the DNA. TRBV7-5 is flagged as a pseudogene. The CDR3 is 13 residues long. Here the CDR3 reads CAKTWTAQETQYF. In DNA form, the CDR3 reads TGTGCCAAAACCTGGACAGCTCAAGAGACCCAGTACTTC.

The chain employs TRBV7-3 and TRBJ2-1, with D possibly matching TRBD1 (6 bases). Germline V gene sequence: CDR1 SGHTA, CDR2 FQGTGA. The CDR3 sequence is 17 residues long. V lost 1 base and J lost 4, with 17 bases in between. CDR3 sequence: CASSLKSTGHLYNEQFF. CDR3 sequence (DNA): TGTGCCAGCAGCTTAAAATCTACGGGACATCTTTACAATGAGCAGTTCTTC.

V and J are TRBV6-1 and TRBJ2-7, with 7 nucleotides matching TRBD1. V was pared by 0 bases and J by 1 base, with 6 bases of the junction left unmatched. Germline V lookup: CDR1 MNHNS, CDR2 SASEGT. The CDR3 is 16 residues long. The CDR3 is CASSEASWDSSYEQYF. The CDR3 DNA is TGTGCCAGCAGTGAAGCGTCGTGGGACAGTTCCTACGAGCAGTACTTC.

The chain links TRBV6-5 to TRBJ1-5; D remains unclear. V lost 6 bases and J 4 bases, leaving 13 bases between the germline ends. The germline V gene has CDR1 MNHEY and CDR2 SVGAGI. The CDR3 runs to 14 residues. CDR3 bases: TGTGCCAGCAGGGCTAGGGATAGGAATCAGCCCCAGCATTTT. This encodes CASRARDRNQPQHF.

This sequence joins TRBV27 and TRBJ1-2; the match to TRBD1 covers 7 bases. The junction had 7 bases not matched to a gene; V was cut back by 6 bases and J by 0 bases. This CDR3 contains 15 residues. Germline-derived CDR1 and CDR2 are MNHEY and SMNVEV (reference sequence). The CDR3 bases are TGTGCCAGCAGCTCACTGACAGGGACTAACTATGGCTACACCTTC. It is translated as CASSSLTGTNYGYTF.

CDR3 in amino acids: CASSLRATNEKLFF. The CDR3 DNA follows: TGTGCCAGTAGCTTGAGAGCAACTAATGAAAAACTGTTTTTT. The chain uses TRBV19 and TRBJ1-4; D is unresolved. Trimming took 6 bases from V and 0 from J, leaving 8 bases between them. The V gene's germline CDR1 is LNHDA and CDR2 SQIVND (reference sequence). The CDR3 consists of 14 residues.

This clone turned up a few times. The CDR3 DNA is TGTGCCAGCAGCCTGGGGCTGAAGGACTACGAGCAGTACTTC. It codes for CASSLGLKDYEQYF. The V call is TRBV4-2, the J call TRBJ2-7, with D possibly matching TRBD1 (5 bases). The CDR3 sequence is 14 residues long. The V and J ends lost 4 bases and 3 bases respectively, with 13 bases between them. Germline V lookup: CDR1 LGHNA, CDR2 YNFKEQ.

This clone has a single count. This sequence joins TRBV14 and TRBJ2-2; D perhaps matches TRBD1 (5 bases). Trimming shortened V by 0 bases and J by 5 bases, and 7 bases separated the two germline ends. There are 14 residues in the CDR3. The germline V gene has CDR1 SGHDN and CDR2 FVKESK. Written as DNA, the CDR3 is TGTGCCAGCAGCCAAGAAAGGGGAACCGGGGAGCTGTTTTTT. It translates to CASSQERGTGELFF.

This sequence joins TRBV18 and TRBJ1-1; 9 nucleotides match TRBD1. V lost 1 base, J lost 5 bases, and 5 bases stayed unmatched. This CDR3 spans 15 amino acids. The germline V gene has CDR1 KGHSH and CDR2 LQKENI. The CDR3 here is CASSPLGQGNTEAFF. The CDR3 DNA reads as TGTGCCAGCTCACCACTAGGACAGGGGAATACTGAAGCTTTCTTT.

The chain employs TRBV5-4 and TRBJ1-3; possibly TRBD1 for D (5 bases). V gave up 4 bases and J gave up 4 bases, with 18 bases separating them. This CDR3 spans 16 amino acids. Germline values: CDR1 SGHNT, CDR2 YYREEE (reference sequence). Here the CDR3 reads CASSPYSGAPGNTIYF. In nucleotides, the CDR3 is TGTGCCAGCAGCCCCTATAGCGGGGCGCCCGGAAACACCATATATTTT.

This clone has only a few counts. This sequence joins TRBV7-2 and TRBJ1-1, with TRBD1 matching 9 bases. Trimming removed 1 base from V and 5 bases from J; junction bases left unmatched: 5. The CDR3 covers 15 residues. The germline CDR1 and CDR2 sequences are SGHTA and FQGNSA. CDR3 bases: TGTGCCAGCAGCTTAGTGGGGACAGGGAAGACTGAAGCTTTCTTT. This translates into CASSLVGTGKTEAFF.

The chain couples TRBV5-1 to TRBJ2-5, with 15 bases aligning to TRBD2. Losses at the gene ends were 4 bases for V and 2 bases for J; bases not matched to a gene: 3. The germline gives CDR1 SGHRS, CDR2 YFSETQ. The CDR3 consists of 16 residues. The CDR3 DNA follows: TGCGCCAGCAGCCCTGGACTAGCGGGAGGGCAAGAGACCCAGTACTTC. Protein: CASSPGLAGGQETQYF. The full variable domain, rest sourced from reference TRBV5-1 and TRBJ2-5, is KAGVTQTPRYLIKTRGQQVTLSCSPISGHRSVSWYQQTPGQGLQFLFEYFSETQRNKGNFPGRFSGRQFSNSRSEMNVSTLELGDSALYLCASSPGLAGGQETQYFGPGTRLLVL.

The chain joins TRBV11-2 to TRBJ2-1, with 8 bases matching TRBD2. V was pared by 4 bases and J by 8 bases, with 10 bases of the junction left unmatched. The germline V gene encodes CDR1 SGHAT and CDR2 FQNNGV. The CDR3 loop spans 15 amino acids. CDR3 sequence (DNA): TGTGCCAGCAGCTCCTCCGGGCCGCGGGGGGATGAGCAGTTCTTC. Translating gives CASSSSGPRGDEQFF.

The chain has TRBV7-3 and TRBJ1-1; D possibly corresponds to TRBD1 (5 bases). CDR3 length: 14 residues. V dropped 0 bases and J dropped 3 bases, with 8 bases sitting between them. Germline V gene data show CDR1 as SGHTA and CDR2 as FQGTGA. The CDR3 protein is CASSLTGPDTEAFF. The CDR3 DNA sequence: TGTGCCAGCAGCTTAACGGGGCCTGACACTGAAGCTTTCTTT. The complete variable domain, with remaining parts taken from reference TRBV7-3 and TRBJ1-1, reads GAGVSQTPSNKVTEKGKYVELRCDPISGHTALYWYRQSLGQGPEFLIYFQGTGAADDSGLPNDRFFAVRPEGSVSTLKIQRTERGDSAVYLCASSLTGPDTEAFFGQGTRLTVV.

This chain links TRBV5-1 with TRBJ2-1; 11 nucleotides agree with TRBD2. V dropped 1 base and J dropped 10; count of bases not matched to a gene: 1. The CDR3 length is 13 residues. CDR1 is SGHRS, CDR2 YFSETQ, per germline. CDR3 protein: CASSLTSGSEQFF. DNA for the CDR3: TGCGCCAGCAGCTTGACTAGCGGGAGCGAGCAGTTCTTC.

This rearrangement joins TRBV7-9 to TRBJ1-1, with a tentative D call TRBD1 (5 bases). V was cut by 0 bases and J by 1 base, with 6 bases left in between. Germline V gene data show CDR1 as SEHNR and CDR2 as FQNEAQ (reference sequence). This CDR3 has 14 residues. For the CDR3, the DNA is TGTGCCAGCAGCTTAGCGGGGGGGAACACTGAAGCTTTCTTT. As protein: CASSLAGGNTEAFF.

The table lists this clone with a count of one. The rearrangement uses TRBV11-2 and TRBJ2-2; 7 nucleotides line up with TRBD2. The germline V gene has CDR1 SGHAT and CDR2 FQNNGV. V lost 6 bases and J lost 3; bases outside the gene matches: 1. The CDR3 runs to 13 residues. The CDR3 nucleotides read TGTGCCAGCAGAGCGGGGTACACCGGGGAGCTGTTTTTT. Its protein product is CASRAGYTGELFF.

This clone has a single count. The rearrangement links TRBV6-5 to TRBJ1-2; TRBD1 is a possible D gene (6 bases). V was pared by 2 bases and J by 7 bases, with 17 bases between. In germline, CDR1 is MNHEY, CDR2 SVGAGI. The CDR3 spans 15 residues. CDR3 residues: CASSYGDIVAGGYTF. CDR3 in DNA: TGTGCCAGCAGTTACGGGGACATTGTGGCAGGTGGCTACACCTTC.